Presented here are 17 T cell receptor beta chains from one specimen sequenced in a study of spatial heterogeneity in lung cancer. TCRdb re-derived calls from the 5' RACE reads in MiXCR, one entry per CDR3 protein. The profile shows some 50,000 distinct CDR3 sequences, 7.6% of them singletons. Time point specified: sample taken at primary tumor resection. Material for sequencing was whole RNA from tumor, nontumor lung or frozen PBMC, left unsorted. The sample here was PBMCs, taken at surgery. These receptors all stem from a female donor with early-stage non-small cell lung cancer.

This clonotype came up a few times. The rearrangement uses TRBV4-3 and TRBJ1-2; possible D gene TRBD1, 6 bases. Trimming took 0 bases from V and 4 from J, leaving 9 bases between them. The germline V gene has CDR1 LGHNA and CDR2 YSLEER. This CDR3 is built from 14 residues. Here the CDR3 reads CASSQDQGPYGYTF. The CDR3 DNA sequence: TGCGCCAGCAGCCAAGATCAGGGGCCCTATGGCTACACCTTC.

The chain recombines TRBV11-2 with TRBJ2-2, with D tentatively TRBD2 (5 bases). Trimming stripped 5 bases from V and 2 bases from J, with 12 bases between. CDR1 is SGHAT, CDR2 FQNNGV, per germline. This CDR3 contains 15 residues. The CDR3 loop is CASSLSGLNTGELFF. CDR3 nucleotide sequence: TGTGCCAGCAGCCTCTCGGGGTTAAACACCGGGGAGCTGTTTTTT.

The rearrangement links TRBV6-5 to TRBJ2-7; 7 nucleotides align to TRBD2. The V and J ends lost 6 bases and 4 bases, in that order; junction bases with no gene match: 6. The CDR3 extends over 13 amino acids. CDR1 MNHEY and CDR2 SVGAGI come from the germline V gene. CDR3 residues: CASRGLVPYEQYF. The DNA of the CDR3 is TGTGCCAGCAGAGGACTAGTTCCTTACGAGCAGTACTTC.

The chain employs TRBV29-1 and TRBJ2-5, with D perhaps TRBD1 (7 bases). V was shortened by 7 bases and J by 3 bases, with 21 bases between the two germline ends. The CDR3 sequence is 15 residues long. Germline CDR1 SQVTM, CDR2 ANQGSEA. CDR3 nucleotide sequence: TGCAGCGCCGGGGGACAGTGTGCAGGCGAAGAGACCCAGTACTTC. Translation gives CSAGGQCAGEETQYF.

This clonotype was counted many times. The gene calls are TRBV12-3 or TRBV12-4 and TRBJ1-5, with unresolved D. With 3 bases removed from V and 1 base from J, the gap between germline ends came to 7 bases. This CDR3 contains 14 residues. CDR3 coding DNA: TGTGCCAGCAGTTTGGGTCGGAGCAATCAGCCCCAGCATTTT. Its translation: CASSLGRSNQPQHF.

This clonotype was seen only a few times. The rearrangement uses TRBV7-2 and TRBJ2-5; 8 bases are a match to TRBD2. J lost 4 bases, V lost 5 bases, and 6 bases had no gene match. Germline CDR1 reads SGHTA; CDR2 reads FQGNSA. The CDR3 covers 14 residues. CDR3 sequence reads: CASSPGGRVETQYF. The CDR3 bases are TGTGCCAGCAGCCCGGGGGGGAGGGTAGAGACCCAGTACTTC.

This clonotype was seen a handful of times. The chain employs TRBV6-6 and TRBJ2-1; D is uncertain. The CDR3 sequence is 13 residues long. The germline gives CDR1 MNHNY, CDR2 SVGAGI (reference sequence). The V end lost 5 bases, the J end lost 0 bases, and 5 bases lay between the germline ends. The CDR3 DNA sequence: TGTGCCAGCAGTCAAAGCTCCTACAATGAGCAGTTCTTC. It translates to CASSQSSYNEQFF.

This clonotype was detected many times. Here the CDR3 reads CASSRSYSEIAYEQYF. The CDR3 nucleotides read TGTGCCAGCAGCCGAAGTTATAGCGAAATAGCCTACGAGCAGTACTTC. The rearrangement joins TRBV4-2 to TRBJ2-7; TRBD2 is a possible D gene (5 bases). Germline loops: CDR1 LGHNA, CDR2 YNFKEQ. The CDR3 totals 16 residues. Trimming shortened V by 4 bases and J by 2 bases, and 18 bases separated the two germline ends.

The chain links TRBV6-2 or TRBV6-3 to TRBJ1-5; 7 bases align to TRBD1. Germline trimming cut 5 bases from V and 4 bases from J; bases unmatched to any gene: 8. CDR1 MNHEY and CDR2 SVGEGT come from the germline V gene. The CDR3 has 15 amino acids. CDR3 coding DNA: TGTGCCAGCAGTCCAAAGACAGGGCTTAATCAGCCCCAGCATTTT. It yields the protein CASSPKTGLNQPQHF.

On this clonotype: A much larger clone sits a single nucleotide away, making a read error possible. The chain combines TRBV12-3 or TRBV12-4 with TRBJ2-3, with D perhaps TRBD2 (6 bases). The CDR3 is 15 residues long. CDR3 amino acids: CAGSRLEGRTDTQYF. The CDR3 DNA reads TGTGCCGGCAGCCGCCTGGAGGGGCGGACAGATACGCAGTATTTT.

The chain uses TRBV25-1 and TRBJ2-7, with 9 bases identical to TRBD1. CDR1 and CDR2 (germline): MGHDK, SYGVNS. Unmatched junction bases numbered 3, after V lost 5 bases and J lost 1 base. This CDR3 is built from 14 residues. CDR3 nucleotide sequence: TGTGCCAGCAGTACCGGGACAGGGTCCTACGAGCAGTACTTC. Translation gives CASSTGTGSYEQYF.

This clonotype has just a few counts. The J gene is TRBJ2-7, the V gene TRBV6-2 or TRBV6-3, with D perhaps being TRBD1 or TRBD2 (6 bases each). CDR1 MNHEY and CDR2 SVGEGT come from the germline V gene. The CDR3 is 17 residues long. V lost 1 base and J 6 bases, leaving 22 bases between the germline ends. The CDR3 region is CASSYFISGLRGLEQYF. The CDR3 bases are TGTGCCAGCAGTTACTTCATCTCGGGACTCAGGGGCCTCGAGCAGTACTTC.

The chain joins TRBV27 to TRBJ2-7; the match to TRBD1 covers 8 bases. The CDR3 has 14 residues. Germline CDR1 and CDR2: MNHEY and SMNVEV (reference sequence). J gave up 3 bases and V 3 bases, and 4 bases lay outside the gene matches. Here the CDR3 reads CASSLLDRVYEQYF. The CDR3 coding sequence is TGTGCCAGCAGTTTGTTGGACAGGGTCTACGAGCAGTACTTC.

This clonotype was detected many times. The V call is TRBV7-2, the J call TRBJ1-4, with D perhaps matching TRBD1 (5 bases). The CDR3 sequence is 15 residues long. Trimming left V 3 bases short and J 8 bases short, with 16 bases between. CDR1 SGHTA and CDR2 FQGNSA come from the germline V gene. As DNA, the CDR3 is TGTGCCAGCAGCTTTGAGGGGCGCTTTTTCGAAAAACTGTTTTTT. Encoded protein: CASSFEGRFFEKLFF.

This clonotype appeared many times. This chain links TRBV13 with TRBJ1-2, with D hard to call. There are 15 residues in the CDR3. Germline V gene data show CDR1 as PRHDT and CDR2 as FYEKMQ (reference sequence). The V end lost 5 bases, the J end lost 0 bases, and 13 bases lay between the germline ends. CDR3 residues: CASSPLPGANYGYTF. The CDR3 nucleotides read TGTGCCAGCAGCCCTCTCCCGGGAGCTAACTATGGCTACACCTTC.

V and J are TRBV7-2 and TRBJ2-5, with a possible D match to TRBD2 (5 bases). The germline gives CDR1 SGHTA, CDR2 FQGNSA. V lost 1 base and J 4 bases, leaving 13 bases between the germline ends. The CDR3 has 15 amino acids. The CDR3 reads CASSLGPRGTETQYF. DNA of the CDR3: TGTGCCAGCAGCTTAGGGCCCCGGGGTACAGAGACCCAGTACTTC.

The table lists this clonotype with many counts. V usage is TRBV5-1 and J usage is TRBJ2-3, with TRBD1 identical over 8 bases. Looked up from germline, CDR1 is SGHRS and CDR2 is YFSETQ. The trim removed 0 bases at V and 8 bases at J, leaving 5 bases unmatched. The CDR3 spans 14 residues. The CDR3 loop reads CASSLGQGPGTQYF. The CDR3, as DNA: TGCGCCAGCAGCTTGGGACAGGGGCCGGGTACGCAGTATTTT.